These 30 T cell receptor beta chains came from one sample sequenced in a study of a mutant IDH1 vaccine in newly diagnosed glioma. Time point described: week 5, during vaccination. What each vaccine dose contained was 300 ug of mutant IDH1 20-mer peptide, accompanied by topical imiquimod. Data came from immunoSEQ multiplex PCR; TCRdb stores just in-frame clones and leaves some out. This sample has 50,000 to 60,000 clones, with around four fifths found just once. Which antigens these TCRs recognize remains unknown. The source was PBMCs, collected from a glioma patient whose treatment included an IDH1 peptide vaccine. The receptors here all came from a man aged 45-60 years with glioma.

V gene TRBV4-1 combines with J gene TRBJ1-5; TRBD1 agrees at 9 bases. V shed 4 bases, J shed 1 base, and the junction held 2 bases outside the gene matches. Germline values: CDR1 MGHRA, CDR2 YSYEKL. This CDR3 has 15 residues. This CDR3 is CASSPGQGSNQPQHF. The CDR3 region has the DNA TGCGCCAGCAGCCCCGGACAGGGGAGCAATCAGCCCCAGCATTTT.

This chain uses TRBV5-5 with TRBJ1-5; weak D call: TRBD1 (5 bases). V lost 1 base to trimming and J lost 0 bases, with 8 bases between them. The germline V gene has CDR1 SGHKS and CDR2 YYEKEE (reference sequence). There are 15 residues in the CDR3. The CDR3: CASSLSGDSNQPQHF. The CDR3 bases are TGTGCCAGCAGCTTGTCGGGGGATAGCAATCAGCCCCAGCATTTT.

This chain connects TRBV7-3 to TRBJ2-2, with a tentative D call TRBD2 (6 bases). Looked up from germline, CDR1 is SGHTA and CDR2 is FQGTGA. Trimming removed 4 bases at V and 4 bases at J, with 16 bases between. The length of the CDR3 is 16 residues. CDR3 bases: TGTGCCAGCAGCTCCGGTCGGGCGCGGGGCACCGGGGAGCTGTTTTTT. Its protein is CASSSGRARGTGELFF.

This chain uses TRBV29-1 with TRBJ1-6; D not resolved. V lost 4 bases to trimming and J lost 7 bases, with 11 bases between them. Germline-derived CDR1 and CDR2 are SQVTM and ANQGSEA. This CDR3 has 13 residues. This CDR3 reads CSVAEGVNSPLHF. The CDR3 nucleotides are TGCAGCGTTGCGGAGGGTGTAAATTCACCCCTCCACTTT.

This clone came up a few times. V and J are TRBV6-1 and TRBJ1-4; D is perhaps TRBD1 (5 bases). The germline gives CDR1 MNHNS, CDR2 SASEGT. V was clipped by 6 bases and J by 13 bases, with 15 bases between them. The CDR3 has 12 residues. CDR3 region: CASRERDFRLFF. CDR3 bases: TGTGCCAGCAGAGAAAGGGACTTTAGACTGTTTTTT.

The chain has TRBV7-9 and TRBJ1-2; D may be TRBD1 (6 bases). Germline CDR1 and CDR2: SEHNR and FQNEAQ (reference sequence). V lost 2 bases and J 3 bases, leaving 13 bases between the germline ends. This CDR3 is built from 15 residues. CDR3 in DNA: TGTGCCAGCAGCTTAAAGGGGGGGGAAGACTATGGCTACACCTTC. This sequence encodes CASSLKGGEDYGYTF.

The chain combines TRBV30 with TRBJ1-3, with a tentative D call TRBD1 (5 bases). Trimming took off 3 bases at V and 4 bases at J, with 19 bases between the two ends. The CDR3 totals 16 residues. In germline, CDR1 is GTSNPN, CDR2 SVGIG (reference sequence). The DNA for the CDR3 is TGTGCCTGGAGGTGGGGCAGGGAGTATAGAGGAAACACCATATATTTT. Translating gives CAWRWGREYRGNTIYF.

This sequence joins TRBV4-3 and TRBJ2-1, with 13 bases matching TRBD2. V was clipped by 4 bases and J by 10 bases; unmatched bases: 7. CDR3 size: 15 residues. In germline, CDR1 is LGHNA, CDR2 YSLEER. CDR3 nucleotide sequence: TGCGCCAGCAGCCCCGAACTAGCGGGGGGGCTGGAGCAGTTCTTC. The encoded protein is CASSPELAGGLEQFF.

This clone was counted only a few times. The chain combines TRBV5-6 with TRBJ1-1, with D perhaps TRBD1 (6 bases). The CDR3 is 14 residues long. Trimming removed 4 bases at V and 6 bases at J, with 16 bases between. Germline values: CDR1 SGHDT, CDR2 YYEEEE. The CDR3 region has the DNA TGTGCCAGCAGCCCTGGACAGCTCATGTCTGAAGCTTTCTTT. Amino acid sequence: CASSPGQLMSEAFF.

The rearrangement joins TRBV6-6 to TRBJ1-5; 10 bases fit TRBD1. The CDR3 consists of 15 residues. The V and J ends lost 6 bases and 9 bases, in that order; junction bases with no gene match: 11. Germline CDR1 is MNHNY and CDR2 is SVGAGI (reference sequence). In DNA, the CDR3 is TGTGCCAGCAGCCCGGGACAGGGGCGGGTGGGGCCCCAGCATTTT. Its protein is CASSPGQGRVGPQHF.

J is TRBJ1-5 and V is TRBV6-6; D is uncertain. Looked up from germline, CDR1 is MNHNY and CDR2 is SVGAGI (reference sequence). The CDR3 is 13 amino acids. The V end was cut by 7 bases, the J end by 0 bases, with 7 bases between. For the CDR3, the DNA is TGTGCCAGCAACGGAGATAGCAATCAGCCCCAGCATTTT. It codes for CASNGDSNQPQHF.

This chain joins TRBV5-1 and TRBJ2-7, with TRBD1 matching over 8 bases. The CDR3 is 19 residues long. V was pared by 0 bases and J by 7 bases, with 21 bases of the junction left unmatched. Germline CDR1 reads SGHRS; CDR2 reads YFSETQ. In nucleotides, the CDR3 is TGCGCCAGCAGCTTGGCTGGGACAGGACTGGGTTCTCGTAATGGGGAGCAGTACTTC. This encodes CASSLAGTGLGSRNGEQYF.

The J gene is TRBJ2-5, the V gene TRBV7-9, with 7 bases that match TRBD1. Trimming took 7 bases from V and 4 from J; bases not matched to a gene: 9. Germline loops: CDR1 SEHNR, CDR2 FQNEAQ (reference sequence). The CDR3 is made up of 14 amino acids. Here the CDR3 reads CASTLEGGAETQYF. The CDR3 DNA sequence: TGTGCCAGCACCCTGGAAGGGGGCGCAGAGACCCAGTACTTC.

The chain links TRBV18 to TRBJ2-7; 10 bases are a match to TRBD1. Germline lookup yields CDR1 KGHSH and CDR2 LQKENI. This CDR3 contains 15 residues. Unmatched junction bases numbered 6, after V lost 3 bases and J lost 4 bases. The CDR3 DNA sequence: TGTGCCAGCTCACCGGGGACAGGGGATTCGTACGAGCAGTACTTC. Translated, it gives CASSPGTGDSYEQYF.

CDR3 sequence (DNA): TGTGCCAGTAGTATGCGGAGGGGGCCCGTTGATTACTATGGCTACACCTTC. Encoded protein: CASSMRRGPVDYYGYTF. The rearrangement links TRBV19 to TRBJ1-2; 7 bases map to TRBD1. The germline V gene has CDR1 LNHDA and CDR2 SQIVND (reference sequence). V dropped 3 bases and J dropped 3; count of bases not matched to a gene: 13. The CDR3 contains 17 residues.

V is TRBV6-1 and J is TRBJ1-2, with 9 positions matching TRBD1. This CDR3 has 13 amino acids. Germline CDR1 is MNHNS and CDR2 is SASEGT. Germline trimming cut 5 bases from V and 6 bases from J; bases unmatched to any gene: 4. CDR3 region: CASSRDRVDGYTF. The DNA for the CDR3 is TGTGCCAGCAGTAGGGACAGGGTTGATGGCTACACCTTC.

This clone was counted a few times. The rearrangement uses TRBV6-6 and TRBJ1-6; D gene ambiguous. This CDR3 has 13 amino acids. Germline CDR1 and CDR2: MNHNY and SVGAGI (reference sequence). Trimming pared 9 bases from V and 5 bases from J, leaving 11 bases between. The CDR3 here is CASINRDNSPLHF. As DNA, the CDR3 is TGTGCCAGTATAAACAGAGATAATTCACCCCTCCACTTT.

The V and J genes are TRBV28 and TRBJ1-5; D is perhaps TRBD1 (6 bases). Per the germline V gene, CDR1 is MDHEN and CDR2 is SYDVKM. The CDR3 spans 16 residues. The V and J ends lost 6 bases and 0 bases respectively, with 15 bases between them. The chain's CDR3 is CASRTSTGFSNQPQHF. Here the CDR3 DNA reads TGTGCCAGCAGGACGTCGACAGGATTTAGCAATCAGCCCCAGCATTTT.

This chain connects TRBV2 to TRBJ2-2; D may be TRBD2 (6 bases). V dropped 4 bases and J dropped 0 bases, with 12 bases sitting between them. CDR3 length: 16 residues. Per the germline V gene, CDR1 is SNHLY and CDR2 is FYNNEI. The DNA of the CDR3 is TGTGCCAGCAGTGCCCACGGGGGATCGAACACCGGGGAGCTGTTTTTT. Protein: CASSAHGGSNTGELFF.

This clone was counted once. V gene TRBV2 combines with J gene TRBJ2-7; D may be TRBD2 (5 bases). V was pared by 7 bases and J by 5 bases, with 21 bases between. The CDR3 contains 15 residues. Per germline, CDR1 SNHLY and CDR2 FYNNEI. The CDR3 here is CASTVDYGRDDEQYF. DNA for the CDR3: TGTGCCAGCACGGTAGACTACGGACGAGACGACGAGCAGTACTTC.

J is TRBJ1-5 and V is TRBV15; no firm D call. V shed 1 base and J shed 7 bases, with 8 bases lying between them. Germline values: CDR1 LNHNV, CDR2 YYDKDF (reference sequence). CDR3 length: 13 amino acids. CDR3 sequence: CATSRGGAQPQHF. In nucleotides, the CDR3 is TGTGCCACCAGCAGAGGGGGAGCGCAGCCCCAGCATTTT.

This chain connects TRBV7-2 to TRBJ1-1; 7 bases are shared with TRBD1. From germline, CDR1 is SGHTA and CDR2 FQGNSA. V dropped 8 bases and J dropped 5; count of bases not matched to a gene: 14. The CDR3 runs to 15 residues. DNA for the CDR3: TGTGCCAGCCGAAGGGGGCCCATCGGCGGGACTGAAGCTTTCTTT. This sequence encodes CASRRGPIGGTEAFF.

This chain joins TRBV7-8 and TRBJ2-1; TRBD1 is a possible D gene (6 bases). The CDR3 is 12 residues long. V lost 4 bases to trimming and J lost 9 bases, with 10 bases between them. Germline lookup yields CDR1 SGHVS and CDR2 FQNEAQ. The DNA of the CDR3 is TGTGCCAGCAGCTCAGGGGTTGGTGAGCAGTTCTTC. Protein product: CASSSGVGEQFF.

V and J are TRBV6-5 and TRBJ1-6; D possibly corresponds to TRBD1 (5 bases). V was clipped by 6 bases and J by 7 bases, with 13 bases between them. Germline values: CDR1 MNHEY, CDR2 SVGAGI. This CDR3 is 14 amino acids long. CDR3 region: CASSPNAGNSPLHF. The CDR3 DNA is TGTGCCAGCAGCCCCAACGCAGGGAATTCACCCCTCCACTTT.

The rearrangement joins TRBV29-1 to TRBJ1-4; TRBD1 matches at 7 bases. After removal of 3 bases from V and 7 bases from J, the junction contained 8 bases not matched to a gene. Germline CDR1 is SQVTM and CDR2 is ANQGSEA. The length of the CDR3 is 14 residues. The CDR3, as DNA: TGCAGCGTTGAGATTCAGGGGGGGGGTGAAAAACTGTTTTTT. This encodes CSVEIQGGGEKLFF.

The chain recombines TRBV6-1 with TRBJ1-3; 11 bases align to TRBD1. Germline V CDR1 and CDR2: MNHNS, SASEGT. After removal of 6 bases from V and 3 bases from J, the junction contained 1 base not matched to a gene. The CDR3 is 14 residues long. This chain's CDR3 is CASRGQGGGNTIYF. The CDR3 DNA reads as TGTGCCAGCAGGGGACAGGGGGGTGGAAACACCATATATTTT.

The chain has TRBV4-3 and TRBJ1-1; D unclear. CDR3 length: 13 residues. With 3 bases removed from V and 4 bases from J, the gap between germline ends came to 9 bases. Per germline, CDR1 LGHNA and CDR2 YSLEER. CDR3 sequence (DNA): TGCGCCAGCAGCCAGATCGGAGGCACTGAAGCTTTCTTT. It specifies CASSQIGGTEAFF.

This chain joins TRBV4-1 and TRBJ2-7; no reliable D call. Trimming stripped 4 bases from V and 2 bases from J, with 9 bases between. Germline V gives CDR1 MGHRA, CDR2 YSYEKL. The CDR3 contains 13 residues. The CDR3 region has the DNA TGCGCCAGCAGCCTGTCCCTCGCCTACGAGCAGTACTTC. The encoded protein is CASSLSLAYEQYF.

The V call is TRBV9, the J call TRBJ1-2; D is possibly TRBD1 (6 bases). The CDR3 is 14 amino acids. V lost 3 bases and J 3 bases, leaving 12 bases between the germline ends. Looked up from germline, CDR1 is SGDLS and CDR2 is YYNGEE. Here the CDR3 reads CASSGGGRDYGYTF. CDR3 coding DNA: TGTGCCAGCAGCGGTGGGGGGCGAGACTATGGCTACACCTTC.

The chain is built from TRBV30 and TRBJ1-2; 7 bases fit TRBD1. V lost 2 bases to trimming and J lost 4 bases; unmatched junction nucleotides: 4. Germline-derived CDR1 and CDR2 are GTSNPN and SVGIG (reference sequence). This CDR3 is 13 amino acids long. As DNA, the CDR3 is TGTGCCTGGAGTTTACAGGGGAGCTATGGCTACACCTTC. It specifies CAWSLQGSYGYTF.